The rows below give T cell receptor beta chains drawn from one sample of a study of STAT5B mutations in CD4+ large granular lymphocyte leukemia. TCRdb's table, derived via immunoSEQ multiplex PCR, lists solely in-frame clones and lacks some. Here the sample spans under 40,000 clones, less than 75% being singletons. Sequenced material: CD4+ T cells from blood buffy coats. The receptors shown here come from a human donor in good health. CDR3s include the opening cysteine and the closing phenylalanine or tryptophan. A D gene is named only where the DNA matches it firmly. Some rows mark clone size as missing; the rest say once, few, many or name a class of expanded clone.

V gene	clone size	D gene	J gene	CDR3 DNA	CDR3 protein
TRBV29-1	-	-	TRBJ2-6	TGCAGCGTTCTAAGCTCTGGGGCCAACGTCCTGACTTTC	CSVLSSGANVLTF
TRBV18	few	TRBD1	TRBJ1-1	TGTGCCAGCTCAACACAGGGGGAGAACACTGAAGCTTTCTTT	CASSTQGENTEAFF
TRBV7-3	-	TRBD1	TRBJ1-2	TGTGCCAGCAGCTTCCACGGGACAGACTATGGCTACACCTTC	CASSFHGTDYGYTF
TRBV10-2	-	-	TRBJ2-1	TGCGCCAGCAGTGACTCCGATGAGCAGTTCTTC	CASSDSDEQFF
TRBV9	few	-	TRBJ1-6	TGTGCCAGCGCTGCCCTTGATCCACCCCTCCACTTT	CASAALDPPLHF
TRBV7-9	-	-	TRBJ1-3	TGTGCCAGCAGCTTACCCCCTCAGGGATGGAAAAACACCATATATTTT	CASSLPPQGWKNTIYF
TRBV19	-	-	TRBJ2-1	TGTGCCAGTAGTATTGGCGAGATAAAGTTCTTC	CASSIGEIKFF
TRBV27	-	TRBD1	TRBJ1-6	TGTGCCAGCAGTATGGGACAGAGCTCCTATAATTCACCCCTCCACTTT	CASSMGQSSYNSPLHF
TRBV6-5	-	-	TRBJ2-1	TGTGCCAGCAGTGGGAGCCTAGTAACCAATGAGCAGTTCTTC	CASSGSLVTNEQFF
TRBV6-1	-	TRBD1	TRBJ1-4	TGTGCCAGCAGTGTAGGACAGGGGGGCGAAAAACTGTTTTTT	CASSVGQGGEKLFF
TRBV5-6	-	-	TRBJ1-6	TGTGCCAGCAGCTTGGGGTTACGGCCGAATTCACCCCTCCACTTT	CASSLGLRPNSPLHF
TRBV6-6	-	TRBD2	TRBJ2-1	TGTGCCAGCAGTTACGGGACTAGCGGCAATGAGCAGTTCTTC	CASSYGTSGNEQFF
TRBV7-2	-	-	TRBJ2-7	TGTGCCAGCAGCTTAGCGCGGACGGGCGAGCAGTACTTC	CASSLARTGEQYF
TRBV5-3	-	-	TRBJ2-7	TGTGCCAGAAGCCCAGGACTTATCCTCAACTACGAGCAGTACTTC	CARSPGLILNYEQYF
TRBV27	-	-	TRBJ1-4	TGTGCCAGCAGTTCCCTGAAAGTTGCAACTAATGAAAAACTGTTTTTT	CASSSLKVATNEKLFF
TRBV5-1	-	-	TRBJ1-4	TGCGCCAGCAGCTACAGGACAACTAATGAAAAACTGTTTTTT	CASSYRTTNEKLFF
TRBV10-3	-	-	TRBJ1-2	TGTGCCATCAGTGACGACTTCGGCCAGACTAACTATGGCTACACCTTC	CAISDDFGQTNYGYTF
TRBV9	few	TRBD1	TRBJ1-6	TGTGCCAGCAGCGTGCAGGGGGCTAGTAATTCACCCCTCCACTTT	CASSVQGASNSPLHF
TRBV6-1	-	-	TRBJ1-2	TGTGCCAGCAGTGAAGTGGGGTCAGCGCGAGGCTACACCTTC	CASSEVGSARGYTF
TRBV6-5	few	-	TRBJ1-1	TGTGCCAGCAGTTATCTAGGGACTGAAGCTTTCTTT	CASSYLGTEAFF
TRBV14	-	-	TRBJ2-4	TGTGCCAGCAGCCAAGCCACGGGGCGACAAAACATTCAGTACTTC	CASSQATGRQNIQYF
TRBV28	-	-	TRBJ1-2	TGTGCCAGCAGCCAAGGAGGGCCACCAGACTATGGCTACACCTTC	CASSQGGPPDYGYTF
TRBV5-1	few	-	TRBJ1-1	TGCGCCAGCAGCTCGGTGGGGAACACTGAAGCTTTCTTT	CASSSVGNTEAFF
TRBV28	-	-	TRBJ1-3	TGTGCCAGCACCCGACAGGTCATTGGAAACACCATATATTTT	CASTRQVIGNTIYF
TRBV2	-	-	TRBJ1-4	TGTGCCAGCAGCACAGGGTTGGCTGAAAAACTGTTTTTT	CASSTGLAEKLFF
TRBV6-5	-	TRBD1	TRBJ1-1	TGTGCCAGCAGTTACTTCGCCGGGACAGGGCCCACTGAAGCTTTCTTT	CASSYFAGTGPTEAFF
TRBV6-5	-	-	TRBJ1-2	TGTGCCACCGCCCGCACCATCCTCTATGGCTACACCTTC	CATARTILYGYTF
TRBV14	-	TRBD1	TRBJ1-5	TGTGCCAGCAGCCAAGAGACAGGGGACACTTATAGCAATCAGCCCCAGCATTTT	CASSQETGDTYSNQPQHF
TRBV7-7	-	-	TRBJ2-5	TGTGCTAGCAGCTTAGGGGTACTATCGTTAGAGACCCAGTACTTC	CASSLGVLSLETQYF
TRBV18	once	-	TRBJ2-7	TGTGCCAGCTCACCACGGGACGCCTACGAGCAGTACTTC	CASSPRDAYEQYF
TRBV10-1	-	TRBD1	TRBJ1-4	TGCGCCAGCACGACCCCAGGGGGCGGAGAGGATGAAAAACTGTTTTTT	CASTTPGGGEDEKLFF
TRBV10-3	few	-	TRBJ2-7	TGTGCCATCAGCGGCAGGGGTGGCGAGCAGTACTTC	CAISGRGGEQYF
TRBV6-6	-	TRBD1	TRBJ1-2	TGTGCCAGCAGTTACGCCACAGGGGGATATGAAGGCTACACCTTC	CASSYATGGYEGYTF
TRBV6-5	few	-	TRBJ1-1	TGTGCCAGCAGTTCCCAGAGGACAGTGAGCACTGAAGCTTTCTTT	CASSSQRTVSTEAFF
TRBV11-2	-	-	TRBJ1-3	TGTGCCAGCAGCTCCACCAGGGAAGGAAACACCATATATTTT	CASSSTREGNTIYF
TRBV11-1	-	-	TRBJ2-3	TGTGCCAGCAGCTTATCTCTGACAGATACGCAGTATTTT	CASSLSLTDTQYF
TRBV12-2	-	-	TRBJ1-5	TGTGCAAGTCGCTTTTTCAGGGTGACGTACAATCAGCCCCAGCATTTT	CASRFFRVTYNQPQHF
TRBV7-9	-	TRBD1	TRBJ2-3	TGTGCCAGCAGCTTTAACAGGGGGACGACAGATACGCAGTATTTT	CASSFNRGTTDTQYF
TRBV12-2	-	-	TRBJ2-7	TGTGCAAGTCGCCCTCCCCGGTGGGGAGTTATGACCCTTGGCGAGCAGTACTTC	CASRPPRWGVMTLGEQYF
TRBV5-4	-	-	TRBJ2-5	TGTGCCAGCAGCTCTCAGTCCGGGCAAGAGACCCAGTACTTC	CASSSQSGQETQYF
TRBV19	once	-	TRBJ2-5	TGTGCCAGTAGTCAGAACCTAGGGGAGACCCAGTACTTC	CASSQNLGETQYF